A single sample gave rise to the 10 T cell receptor beta chains below, sequenced in a study of T cells in localized non-small cell lung cancer. TCRdb's copy holds only in-frame clones and misses some; the assay was immunoSEQ multiplex PCR. Found here are around 3,000 clones, around 32% of them singletons; the top ten hold roughly 15%. Specimen: lung tumor tissue, collected before any cancer treatment. Receptors originate from a man between 40 and 75 years old with stage III lung adenocarcinoma.

This chain joins TRBV28 and TRBJ2-7; 12 bases map to TRBD1. V trimming: 4 bases; J trimming: 6 bases; junction bases outside the gene matches: 10. The CDR3 consists of 16 residues. CDR1 is MDHEN, CDR2 SYDVKM, per germline. Here the CDR3 DNA reads TGTGCCAGCAGTTCCCCTGGTGGGACAGGGGGCGTCGAGCAGTACTTC. Protein: CASSSPGGTGGVEQYF. The whole variable domain, filled in from reference TRBV28 and TRBJ2-7, reads DVKVTQSSRYLVKRTGEKVFLECVQDMDHENMFWYRQDPGLGLRLIYFSYDVKMKEKGDIPEGYSVSREKKERFSLILESASTNQTSMYLCASSSPGGTGGVEQYFGPGTRLTVT.

This clone was counted a few times. The chain combines TRBV11-3 with TRBJ1-1, with 9 bases that match TRBD1. The CDR3 spans 14 residues. Germline V lookup: CDR1 SGHNT, CDR2 YENEEA. The V segment lost 5 bases and the J segment 6 bases; nucleotides outside the gene matches: 7. CDR3 sequence reads: CASSVGQGRPEAFF. In nucleotides, the CDR3 is TGTGCCAGCAGCGTGGGACAGGGTAGACCTGAAGCTTTCTTT.

The chain joins TRBV10-3 to TRBJ1-3; D call uncertain. This CDR3 is built from 15 residues. V shed 0 bases and J shed 2 bases, with 8 bases lying between them. CDR1 is ENHRY and CDR2 is SYGVKD in the germline V gene. The CDR3 region has the DNA TGTGCCATCAGTGAGTCGGGGTCGACTGGAAACACCATATATTTT. Its protein is CAISESGSTGNTIYF.

This clone was seen only a few times. The J gene is TRBJ2-3, the V gene TRBV5-1; 7 bases fit TRBD2. CDR3 length: 16 residues. V was pared by 0 bases and J by 4 bases, with 8 bases of the junction left unmatched. Germline values: CDR1 SGHRS, CDR2 YFSETQ. As DNA, the CDR3 is TGCGCCAGCAGCTTGGTTGGGACGGCGGGGGCAGATACGCAGTATTTT. It specifies CASSLVGTAGADTQYF.

The gene calls are TRBV9 and TRBJ1-3; 10 bases line up with TRBD1. Germline V lookup: CDR1 SGDLS, CDR2 YYNGEE. V lost 5 bases to trimming and J lost 2 bases; unmatched junction nucleotides: 1. The CDR3 runs to 14 residues. The CDR3 spells CASSGTGAGNTIYF. The CDR3 DNA sequence: TGTGCCAGCAGTGGGACAGGGGCTGGAAACACCATATATTTT.

This clone was detected a few times. CDR3 in amino acids: CASSLVGTSNEQFF. The CDR3, as DNA: TGTGCCAGCAGCTTAGTCGGGACATCCAATGAGCAGTTCTTC. The gene calls are TRBV11-3 and TRBJ2-1; a possible D gene is TRBD1 (6 bases). The CDR3 sequence is 14 residues long. With 1 base removed from V and 6 bases from J, the gap between germline ends came to 10 bases. Germline V gene data show CDR1 as SGHNT and CDR2 as YENEEA.

In its sample, this clone was seen a few times. V gene TRBV11-3 combines with J gene TRBJ2-3; the match to TRBD2 covers 11 bases. The V and J ends lost 5 bases and 1 base, in that order; junction bases with no gene match: 2. The CDR3 extends over 15 amino acids. Per germline, CDR1 SGHNT and CDR2 YENEEA. DNA of the CDR3: TGTGCCAGCAGCCCGGGACTAGCGGGCACAGATACGCAGTATTTT. This gives the protein CASSPGLAGTDTQYF. The entire variable domain, with the rest obtained from reference TRBV11-3 and TRBJ2-3, is as follows: EAGVVQSPRYKIIEKKQPVAFWCNPISGHNTLYWYLQNLGQGPELLIRYENEEAVDDSQLPKDRFSAERLKGVDSTLKIQPAELGDSAVYLCASSPGLAGTDTQYFGPGTRLTVL.

The V call is TRBV28, the J call TRBJ2-3; 8 bases agree with TRBD2. V lost 7 bases and J lost 4; bases outside the gene matches: 7. CDR3 length equals 14 residues. From germline, CDR1 is MDHEN and CDR2 SYDVKM. The CDR3 DNA follows: TGTGCCAGCATGAGGAGCGGGGGTGCAGATACGCAGTATTTT. As protein: CASMRSGGADTQYF.

This clone is medium-sized in the sample. This chain uses TRBV9 with TRBJ1-2; D is ambiguous. The CDR3 runs 15 residues. The germline gives CDR1 SGDLS, CDR2 YYNGEE. Deletions cut 0 bases from V and 2 bases from J, with 11 bases between. CDR3 region: CASSVAPEGNYGYTF. The DNA of the CDR3 is TGTGCCAGCAGCGTAGCCCCCGAAGGAAACTATGGCTACACCTTC.

This clone has just one count. This sequence joins TRBV5-1 and TRBJ2-1; tentatively, D is TRBD1 (6 bases). The CDR3 covers 16 residues. Germline V gene data show CDR1 as SGHRS and CDR2 as YFSETQ. The ends were cut back, 2 bases at V and 0 bases at J, with 12 bases in the middle. CDR3 DNA sequence: TGCGCCAGCAGCTTCTCCCAGGGGAGCTCCTACAATGAGCAGTTCTTC. Amino acids: CASSFSQGSSYNEQFF.